This T cell receptor (beta chain) is from a study of cytomegalovirus exposure and HLA in healthy donors. Points on this clone: Its antigen is currently unknown.

The study ran its PCR with 60 Vbeta and 13 Jbeta primers. TCRdb keeps only in-frame clones here, not all; method: immunoSEQ multiplex PCR. The repertoire holds about 90,000 clones, with more than 60% as singletons. Points from the study as a whole: A later analysis showed HLA-associated TCR beta chains outstripping equally common others in clonal expansion.

CDR3 length: 13 residues. Germline assignment: CDR1 SNHLY and CDR2 FYNNEI. J gave up 2 bases and V 8 bases, and 2 bases lay outside the gene matches. The sample taken for sequencing was PBMCs. V is TRBV2 and J is TRBJ1-5, with 8 bases matching TRBD1. This clonotype was obtained from a man aged 25-45 years in good health and CMV-seronegative. In nucleotides, the CDR3 is TGTGCCAGCCTGGGACAGGGCAATCAGCCCCAGCATTTT. It yields the protein CASLGQGNQPQHF.